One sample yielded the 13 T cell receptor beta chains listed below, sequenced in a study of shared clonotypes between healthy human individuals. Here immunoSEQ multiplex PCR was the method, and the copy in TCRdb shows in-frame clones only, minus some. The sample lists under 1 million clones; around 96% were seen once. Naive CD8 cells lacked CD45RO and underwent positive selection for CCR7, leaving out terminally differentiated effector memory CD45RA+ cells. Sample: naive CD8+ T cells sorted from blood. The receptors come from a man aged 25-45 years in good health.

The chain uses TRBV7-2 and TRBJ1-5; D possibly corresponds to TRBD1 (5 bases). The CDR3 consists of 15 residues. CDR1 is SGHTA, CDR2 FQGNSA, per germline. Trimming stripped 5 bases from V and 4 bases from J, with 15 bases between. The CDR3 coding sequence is TGTGCCAGCAGCCCCAGGGAGAGGGTAAATCAGCCCCAGCATTTT. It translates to CASSPRERVNQPQHF.

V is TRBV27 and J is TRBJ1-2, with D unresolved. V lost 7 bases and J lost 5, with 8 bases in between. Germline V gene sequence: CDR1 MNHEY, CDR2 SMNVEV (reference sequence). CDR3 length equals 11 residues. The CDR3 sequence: CASIGSYGYTF. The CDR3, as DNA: TGTGCCAGCATCGGGAGTTATGGCTACACCTTC.

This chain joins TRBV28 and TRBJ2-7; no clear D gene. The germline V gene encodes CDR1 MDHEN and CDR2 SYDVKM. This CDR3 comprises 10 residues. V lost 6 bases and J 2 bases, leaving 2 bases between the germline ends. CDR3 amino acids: CASSTYEQYF. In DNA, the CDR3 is TGTGCCAGCAGCACCTACGAGCAGTACTTC.

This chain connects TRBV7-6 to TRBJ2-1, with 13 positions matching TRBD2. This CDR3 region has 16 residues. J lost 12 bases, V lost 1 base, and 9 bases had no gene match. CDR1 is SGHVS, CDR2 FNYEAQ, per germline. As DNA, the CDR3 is TGTGCCAGCAGCTTAGGGACTAGCGGGAGTATTGGCTGGCAGTTCTTC. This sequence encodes CASSLGTSGSIGWQFF.

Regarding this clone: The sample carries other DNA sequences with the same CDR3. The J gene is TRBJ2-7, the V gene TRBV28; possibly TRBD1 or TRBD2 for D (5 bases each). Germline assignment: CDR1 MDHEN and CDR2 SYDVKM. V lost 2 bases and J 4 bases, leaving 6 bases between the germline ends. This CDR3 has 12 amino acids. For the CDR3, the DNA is TGTGCCAGCAGTTTAGGGGGTTACGAGCAGTACTTC. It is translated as CASSLGGYEQYF.

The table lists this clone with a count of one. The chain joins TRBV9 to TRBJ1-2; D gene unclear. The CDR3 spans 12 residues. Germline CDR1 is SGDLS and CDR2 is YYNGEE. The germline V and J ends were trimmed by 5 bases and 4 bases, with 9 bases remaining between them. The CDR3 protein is CASRSGTYGYTF. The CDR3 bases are TGTGCCAGCAGGTCAGGAACCTATGGCTACACCTTC.

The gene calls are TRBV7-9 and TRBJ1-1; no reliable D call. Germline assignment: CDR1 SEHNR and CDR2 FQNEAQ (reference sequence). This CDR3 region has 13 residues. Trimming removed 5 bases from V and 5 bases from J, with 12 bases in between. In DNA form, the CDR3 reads TGTGCCAGCAGCCCGACATACGAGACTGAAGCTTTCTTT. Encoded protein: CASSPTYETEAFF. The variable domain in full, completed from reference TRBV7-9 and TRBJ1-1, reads DTGVSQNPRHKITKRGQNVTFRCDPISEHNRLYWYRQTLGQGPEFLTYFQNEAQLEKSRLLSDRFSAERPKGSFSTLEIQRTEQGDSAMYLCASSPTYETEAFFGQGTRLTVV.

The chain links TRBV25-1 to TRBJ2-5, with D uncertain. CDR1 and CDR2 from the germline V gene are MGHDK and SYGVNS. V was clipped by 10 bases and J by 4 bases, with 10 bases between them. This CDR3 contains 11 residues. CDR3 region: CATFTVETQYF. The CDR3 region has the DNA TGTGCCACCTTTACTGTAGAGACCCAGTACTTC.

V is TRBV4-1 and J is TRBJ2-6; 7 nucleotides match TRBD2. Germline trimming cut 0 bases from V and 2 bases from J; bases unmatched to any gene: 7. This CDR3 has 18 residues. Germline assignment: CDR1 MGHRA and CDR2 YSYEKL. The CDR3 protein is CASSQDIGRSTGANVLTF. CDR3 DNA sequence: TGCGCCAGCAGCCAAGACATCGGGAGGTCGACTGGGGCCAACGTCCTGACTTTC.

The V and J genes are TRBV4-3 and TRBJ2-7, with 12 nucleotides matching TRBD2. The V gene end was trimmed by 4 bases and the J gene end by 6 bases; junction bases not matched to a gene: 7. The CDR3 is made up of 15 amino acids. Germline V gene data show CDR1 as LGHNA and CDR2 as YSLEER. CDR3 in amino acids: CASSPSQGLAGEQYF. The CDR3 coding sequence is TGCGCCAGCAGCCCAAGTCAGGGACTAGCGGGCGAGCAGTACTTC.

CDR3 region: CASSSSGTSTYEQYF. The CDR3 DNA follows: TGTGCCAGCAGTTCCTCCGGGACAAGCACCTACGAGCAGTACTTC. The V call is TRBV27, the J call TRBJ2-7, with D possibly being TRBD1 (6 bases). The germline V gene encodes CDR1 MNHEY and CDR2 SMNVEV (reference sequence). The CDR3 runs 15 residues. The V end lost 4 bases, the J end lost 2 bases, and 15 bases lay between the germline ends.

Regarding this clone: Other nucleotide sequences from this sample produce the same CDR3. The CDR3 nucleotides read TGTGCCAGCTCACCAGGGAAGGGCTACGAGCAGTACTTC. Its translation: CASSPGKGYEQYF. The chain combines TRBV18 with TRBJ2-7; D remains unclear. There are 13 residues in the CDR3. V lost 2 bases and J lost 3, with 8 bases in between. Germline loops: CDR1 KGHSH, CDR2 LQKENI.

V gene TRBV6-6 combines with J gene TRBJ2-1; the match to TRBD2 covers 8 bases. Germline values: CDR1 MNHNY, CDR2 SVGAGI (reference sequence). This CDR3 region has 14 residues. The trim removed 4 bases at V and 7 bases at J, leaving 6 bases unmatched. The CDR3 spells CASSLTGGRNEQFF. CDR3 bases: TGTGCCAGCAGTTTGACGGGAGGGCGGAATGAGCAGTTCTTC.